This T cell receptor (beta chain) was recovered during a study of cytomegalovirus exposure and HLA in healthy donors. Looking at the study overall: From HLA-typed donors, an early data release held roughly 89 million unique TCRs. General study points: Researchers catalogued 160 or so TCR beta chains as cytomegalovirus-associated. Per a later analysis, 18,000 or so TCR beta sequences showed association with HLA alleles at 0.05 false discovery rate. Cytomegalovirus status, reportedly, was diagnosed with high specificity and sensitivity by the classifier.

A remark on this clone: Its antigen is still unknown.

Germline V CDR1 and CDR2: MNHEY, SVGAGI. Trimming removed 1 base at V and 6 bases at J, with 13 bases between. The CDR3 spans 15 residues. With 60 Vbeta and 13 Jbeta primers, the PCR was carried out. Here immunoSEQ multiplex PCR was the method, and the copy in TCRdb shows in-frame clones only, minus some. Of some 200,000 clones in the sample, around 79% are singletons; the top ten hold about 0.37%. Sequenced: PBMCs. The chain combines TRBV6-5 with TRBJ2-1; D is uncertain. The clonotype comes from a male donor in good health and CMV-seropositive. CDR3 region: CASSYFGANGNEQFF. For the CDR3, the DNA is TGTGCCAGCAGTTACTTCGGTGCCAACGGCAATGAGCAGTTCTTC.